The entry below gives a single T cell receptor beta chain sequence along with its context. Using its own MiXCR run on the multiplex PCR reads, TCRdb lists one record per CDR3 protein. The sample records approximately 1,600 distinct CDR3 sequences, around 4% being singletons. The sequence derives from a female donor with breast cancer. The material sequenced was naive CD4+ T cells sorted from blood. This sample's subset: naive CD4+ T cells, CD4+CD45RA+CD25-.

The CDR3, as DNA: TGTGCCAGCAGGCTACAGGGCTTCTATGGCTACACCTTC. Its protein product is CASRLQGFYGYTF. The rearrangement joins TRBV12-3 or TRBV12-4 to TRBJ1-2; D might be TRBD1 (6 bases). The V and J ends lost 6 bases and 4 bases respectively, with 12 bases between them. This CDR3 region has 13 residues.